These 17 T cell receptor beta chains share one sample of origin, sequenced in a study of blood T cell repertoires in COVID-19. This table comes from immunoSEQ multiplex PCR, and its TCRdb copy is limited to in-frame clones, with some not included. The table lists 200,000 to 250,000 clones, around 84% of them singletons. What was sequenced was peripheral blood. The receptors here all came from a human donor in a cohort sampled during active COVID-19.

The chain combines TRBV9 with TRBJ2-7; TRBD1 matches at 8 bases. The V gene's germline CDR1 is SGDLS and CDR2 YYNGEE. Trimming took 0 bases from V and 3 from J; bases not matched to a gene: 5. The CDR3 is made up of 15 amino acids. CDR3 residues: CASSVEAGQGYEQYF. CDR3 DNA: TGTGCCAGCAGCGTAGAGGCAGGACAGGGCTACGAGCAGTACTTC.

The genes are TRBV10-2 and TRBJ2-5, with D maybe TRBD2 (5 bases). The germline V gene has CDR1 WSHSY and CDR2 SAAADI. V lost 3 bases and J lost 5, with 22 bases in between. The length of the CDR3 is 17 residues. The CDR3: CASSDRFMGVRGETQYF. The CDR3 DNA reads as TGCGCCAGCAGTGACCGGTTCATGGGTGTTAGAGGGGAGACCCAGTACTTC.

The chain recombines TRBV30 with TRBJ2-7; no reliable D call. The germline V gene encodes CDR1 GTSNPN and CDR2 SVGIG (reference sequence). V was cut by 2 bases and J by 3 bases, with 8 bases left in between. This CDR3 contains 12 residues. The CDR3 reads CAWSRGFYEQYF. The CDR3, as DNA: TGTGCCTGGAGTCGAGGCTTCTACGAGCAGTACTTC.

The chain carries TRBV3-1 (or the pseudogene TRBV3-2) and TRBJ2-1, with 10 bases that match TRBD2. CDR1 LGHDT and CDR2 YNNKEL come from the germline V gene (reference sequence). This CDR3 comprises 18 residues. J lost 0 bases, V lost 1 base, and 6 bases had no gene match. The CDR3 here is CASSQGTSGFSSYNEQFF. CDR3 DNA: TGTGCCAGCAGCCAAGGGACTAGCGGCTTCAGCTCCTACAATGAGCAGTTCTTC.

CDR3 protein: CASSSDRRNTEAFF. The DNA of the CDR3 is TGTGCCAGTAGTTCGGACAGGAGAAACACTGAAGCTTTCTTT. The gene calls are TRBV19 and TRBJ1-1; 7 nucleotides line up with TRBD1. The V gene's germline CDR1 is LNHDA and CDR2 SQIVND (reference sequence). The CDR3 is 14 amino acids. V shed 5 bases, J shed 2 bases, and the junction held 5 bases outside the gene matches.

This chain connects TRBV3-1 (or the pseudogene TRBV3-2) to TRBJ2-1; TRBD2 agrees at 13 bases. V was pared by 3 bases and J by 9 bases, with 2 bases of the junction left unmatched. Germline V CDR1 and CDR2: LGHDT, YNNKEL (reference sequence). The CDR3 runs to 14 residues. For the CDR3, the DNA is TGTGCCAGCAGCCAGGGACTAGCGGGATTTGAGCAGTTCTTC. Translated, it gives CASSQGLAGFEQFF.

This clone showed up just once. The CDR3 region is CASSEALWLKETQYF. The CDR3 DNA reads as TGTGCCAGCAGTGAAGCCCTTTGGCTTAAAGAGACCCAGTACTTC. J is TRBJ2-5 and V is TRBV6-1; no clear D gene. Germline-derived CDR1 and CDR2 are MNHNS and SASEGT. This CDR3 is built from 15 residues. V lost 0 bases, J lost 3 bases, and 11 bases lay in between.

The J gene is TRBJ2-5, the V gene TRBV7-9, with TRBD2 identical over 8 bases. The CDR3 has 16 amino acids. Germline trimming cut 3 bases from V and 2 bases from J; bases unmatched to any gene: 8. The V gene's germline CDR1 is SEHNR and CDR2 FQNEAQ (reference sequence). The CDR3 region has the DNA TGTGCCAGCAGCTTTGGGGGTAGCGGGGAACAAGAGACCCAGTACTTC. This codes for CASSFGGSGEQETQYF. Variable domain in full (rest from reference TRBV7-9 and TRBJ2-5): DTGVSQNPRHKITKRGQNVTFRCDPISEHNRLYWYRQTLGQGPEFLTYFQNEAQLEKSRLLSDRFSAERPKGSFSTLEIQRTEQGDSAMYLCASSFGGSGEQETQYFGPGTRLLVL.

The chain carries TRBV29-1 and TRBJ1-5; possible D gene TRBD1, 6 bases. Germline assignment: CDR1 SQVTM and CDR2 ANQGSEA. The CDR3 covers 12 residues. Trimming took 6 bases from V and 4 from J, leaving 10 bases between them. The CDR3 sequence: CSVGGANQPQHF. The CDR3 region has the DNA TGCAGCGTAGGGGGGGCTAATCAGCCCCAGCATTTT.

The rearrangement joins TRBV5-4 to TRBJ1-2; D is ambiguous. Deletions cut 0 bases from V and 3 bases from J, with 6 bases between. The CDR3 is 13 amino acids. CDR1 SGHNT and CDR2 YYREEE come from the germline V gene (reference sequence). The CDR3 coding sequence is TGTGCCAGCAGCTTGGGAACGGACTATGGCTACACCTTC. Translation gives CASSLGTDYGYTF.

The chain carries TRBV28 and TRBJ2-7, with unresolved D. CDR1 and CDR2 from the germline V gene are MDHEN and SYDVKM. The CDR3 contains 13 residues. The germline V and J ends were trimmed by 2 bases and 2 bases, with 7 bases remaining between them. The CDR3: CASSLASAYEQYF. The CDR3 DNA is TGTGCCAGCAGTTTAGCGTCCGCCTACGAGCAGTACTTC.

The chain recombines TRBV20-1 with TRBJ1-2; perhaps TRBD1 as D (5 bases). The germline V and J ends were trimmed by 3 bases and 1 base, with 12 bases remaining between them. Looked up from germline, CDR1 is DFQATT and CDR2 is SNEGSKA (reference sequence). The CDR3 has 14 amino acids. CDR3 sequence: CSASPTGVNYGYTF. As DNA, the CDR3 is TGCAGTGCTAGTCCCACAGGTGTTAACTATGGCTACACCTTC.

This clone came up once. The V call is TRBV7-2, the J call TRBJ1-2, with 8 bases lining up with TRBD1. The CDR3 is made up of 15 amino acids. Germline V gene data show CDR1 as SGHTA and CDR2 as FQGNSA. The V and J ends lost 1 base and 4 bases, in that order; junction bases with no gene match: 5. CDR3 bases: TGTGCCAGCAGCTTAGGGACAGGGCTGCCCTATGGCTACACCTTC. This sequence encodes CASSLGTGLPYGYTF.

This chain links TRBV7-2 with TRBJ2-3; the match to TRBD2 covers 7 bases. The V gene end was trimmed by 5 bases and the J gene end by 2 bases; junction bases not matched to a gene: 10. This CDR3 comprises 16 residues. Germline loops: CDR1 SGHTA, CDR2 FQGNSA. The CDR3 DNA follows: TGTGCCAGCAGCCCTTCCGCTAGCGGATCCACAGATACGCAGTATTTT. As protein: CASSPSASGSTDTQYF.

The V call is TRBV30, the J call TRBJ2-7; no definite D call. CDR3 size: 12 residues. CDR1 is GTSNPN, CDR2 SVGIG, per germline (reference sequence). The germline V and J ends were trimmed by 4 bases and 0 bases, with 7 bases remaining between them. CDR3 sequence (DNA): TGTGCCTGGACCCTCAGCTCCTACGAGCAGTACTTC. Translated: CAWTLSSYEQYF. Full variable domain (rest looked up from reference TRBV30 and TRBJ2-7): SQTIHQWPATLVQPVGSPLSLECTVEGTSNPNLYWYRQAAGRGLQLLFYSVGIGQISSEVPQNLSASRPQDRQFILSSKKLLLSDSGFYLCAWTLSSYEQYFGPGTRLTVT.

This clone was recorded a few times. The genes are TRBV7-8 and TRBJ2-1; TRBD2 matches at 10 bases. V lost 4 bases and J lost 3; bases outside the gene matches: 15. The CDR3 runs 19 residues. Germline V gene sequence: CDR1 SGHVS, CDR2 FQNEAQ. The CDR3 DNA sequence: TGTGCCAGCAGCTCTCTTCGCATTCAACTAGCGGGATTCTACAATGAGCAGTTCTTC. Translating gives CASSSLRIQLAGFYNEQFF.

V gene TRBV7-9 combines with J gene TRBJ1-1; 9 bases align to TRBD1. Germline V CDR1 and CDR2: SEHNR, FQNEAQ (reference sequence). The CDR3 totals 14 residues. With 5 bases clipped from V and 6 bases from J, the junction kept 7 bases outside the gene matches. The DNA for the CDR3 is TGTGCCAGCAGCCACGGACAGGGGTGGCCTGAAGCTTTCTTT. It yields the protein CASSHGQGWPEAFF.